Listed here are 6 T cell receptor beta chains from one sample, sequenced in a study of blood T cell repertoires in COVID-19. The table came from immunoSEQ multiplex PCR; TCRdb's copy has only in-frame clones and leaves some out. The sample lists approximately 500,000 clones; 70% to 90% were seen once. What was sequenced was peripheral blood. These TCRs come from a woman aged 45-65 years with COVID-19, enrolled during active disease.

The J gene is TRBJ1-1, the V gene TRBV5-4, with a tentative D call TRBD1 (6 bases). The CDR3 extends over 17 amino acids. V was trimmed by 1 base and J by 6 bases, leaving 22 bases between them. Germline CDR1 and CDR2: SGHNT and YYREEE (reference sequence). The CDR3 reads CASSLQVAGAQLAEAFF. As DNA, the CDR3 is TGTGCCAGCAGCTTGCAGGTGGCAGGGGCTCAACTGGCTGAAGCTTTCTTT.

The rearrangement joins TRBV5-4 to TRBJ2-1; D is unresolved. This CDR3 comprises 11 residues. Trimming removed 0 bases from V and 8 bases from J, with 3 bases in between. Germline V gene data show CDR1 as SGHNT and CDR2 as YYREEE (reference sequence). CDR3 DNA: TGTGCCAGCAGCTTGGTCGATGAGCAGTTCTTC. Amino acid sequence: CASSLVDEQFF.

The chain couples TRBV11-2 to TRBJ2-3; a weak D match, TRBD2 (6 bases). CDR1 SGHAT and CDR2 FQNNGV come from the germline V gene. This CDR3 has 15 amino acids. Trimming removed 2 bases from V and 12 bases from J, with 21 bases in between. CDR3 sequence: CASSLSNLGGEEQYF. The CDR3, as DNA: TGTGCCAGCAGCTTATCCAACCTTGGAGGGGAGGAACAGTATTTT.

On this clone itself: In the same sample, other DNA sequences code for this CDR3. V is TRBV9 and J is TRBJ1-2, with TRBD1 matching 9 bases. The V gene end was trimmed by 5 bases and the J gene end by 4 bases; junction bases not matched to a gene: 6. CDR3 length: 14 amino acids. Looked up from germline, CDR1 is SGDLS and CDR2 is YYNGEE. This CDR3 reads CASSAGTGSYGYTF. The CDR3 nucleotides are TGTGCCAGCAGTGCCGGGACAGGGAGCTATGGCTACACCTTC.

This chain uses TRBV27 with TRBJ2-7, with D perhaps matching TRBD1 (7 bases). The CDR3 is 13 amino acids. The germline gives CDR1 MNHEY, CDR2 SMNVEV (reference sequence). With 5 bases removed from V and 6 bases from J, the gap between germline ends came to 14 bases. The CDR3: CASSPRQGLEQYF. CDR3 coding DNA: TGTGCCAGCAGTCCACGACAGGGACTCGAGCAGTACTTC.

J is TRBJ1-2 and V is TRBV7-3; TRBD1 matches at 9 bases. Unmatched junction bases numbered 6, after V lost 0 bases and J lost 4 bases. In germline, CDR1 is SGHTA, CDR2 FQGTGA. CDR3 length: 16 residues. This CDR3 is CASSLTPGQGGYGYTF. CDR3 DNA: TGTGCCAGCAGCTTAACTCCGGGACAGGGAGGCTATGGCTACACCTTC.